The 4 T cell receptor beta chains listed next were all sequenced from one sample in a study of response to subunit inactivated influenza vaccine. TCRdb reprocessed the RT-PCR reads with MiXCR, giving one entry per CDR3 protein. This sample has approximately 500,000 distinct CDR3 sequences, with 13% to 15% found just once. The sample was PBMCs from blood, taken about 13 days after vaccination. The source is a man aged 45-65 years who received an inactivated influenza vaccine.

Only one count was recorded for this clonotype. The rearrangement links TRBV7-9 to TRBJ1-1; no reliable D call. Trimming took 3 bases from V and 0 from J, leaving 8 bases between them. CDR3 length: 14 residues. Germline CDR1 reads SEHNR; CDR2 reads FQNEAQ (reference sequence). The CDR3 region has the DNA TGTGCCAGCAGCTTCGGACTCATGAACACTGAAGCTTTCTTT. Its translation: CASSFGLMNTEAFF.

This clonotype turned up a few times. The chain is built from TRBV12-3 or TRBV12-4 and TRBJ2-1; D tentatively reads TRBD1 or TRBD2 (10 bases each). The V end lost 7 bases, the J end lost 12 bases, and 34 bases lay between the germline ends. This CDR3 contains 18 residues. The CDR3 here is CASTDRGRGLAGVISQFF. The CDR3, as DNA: TGTGCCAGCACCGACAGGGGGCGAGGTCTAGCGGGGGTCATATCGCAGTTCTTC.

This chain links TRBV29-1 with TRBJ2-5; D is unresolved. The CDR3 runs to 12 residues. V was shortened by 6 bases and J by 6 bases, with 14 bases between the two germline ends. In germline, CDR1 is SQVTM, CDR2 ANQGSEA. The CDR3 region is CSVGLDLKTQYF. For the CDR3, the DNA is TGCAGCGTGGGCTTGGATCTGAAGACCCAGTACTTC.

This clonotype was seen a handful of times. DNA for the CDR3: TGTGCCAGCAGTTCCCTCGGCGGGTCAAATCCCCCTTACGAGCAGTACTTC. Translating it yields CASSSLGGSNPPYEQYF. The chain employs TRBV12-3 or TRBV12-4 and TRBJ2-7, with a weak D call TRBD2 (5 bases). V was trimmed by 4 bases and J by 4 bases, leaving 23 bases between them. CDR3 length equals 17 residues.